The TCR beta chain under discussion was sequenced for a study of blood T cells in healthy people across ages. CDR1 is SGHRS and CDR2 is YFSETQ in the germline V gene. This CDR3 is 16 amino acids long. With 0 bases removed from V and 3 bases from J, the gap between germline ends came to 10 bases. Primed by a sample-barcoded 5' primer and a J-beta primer mix, a second PCR proceeded for 7 to 11 cycles. A tag from a template-switch adaptor with 12 random nucleotides marked each cDNA molecule. TCRdb recomputed calls from the 5' RACE reads with MiXCR, one row per CDR3 protein. The sample lists hundreds of thousands of distinct CDR3 sequences; roughly 44% were seen once.

The chain is built from TRBV5-1 and TRBJ2-6; D remains unclear. Specimen: blood. This TCR derives from a man aged 55 to 70 in good health. The CDR3: CASSLALGYGANVLTF. Here the CDR3 DNA reads TGCGCCAGCAGCTTGGCCCTTGGTTATGGGGCCAACGTCCTGACTTTC.